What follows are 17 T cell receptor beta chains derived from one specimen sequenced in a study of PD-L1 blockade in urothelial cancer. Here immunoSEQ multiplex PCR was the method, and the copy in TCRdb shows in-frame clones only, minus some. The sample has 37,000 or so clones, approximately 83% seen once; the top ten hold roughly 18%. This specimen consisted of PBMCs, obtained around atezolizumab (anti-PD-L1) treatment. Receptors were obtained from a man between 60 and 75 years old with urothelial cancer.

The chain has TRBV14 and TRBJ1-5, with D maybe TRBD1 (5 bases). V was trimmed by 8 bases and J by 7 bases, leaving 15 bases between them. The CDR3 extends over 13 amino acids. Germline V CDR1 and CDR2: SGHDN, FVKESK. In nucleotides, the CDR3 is TGTGCCAGCCGCCGGGGGGTTGGACAGCCCCAGCATTTT. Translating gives CASRRGVGQPQHF.

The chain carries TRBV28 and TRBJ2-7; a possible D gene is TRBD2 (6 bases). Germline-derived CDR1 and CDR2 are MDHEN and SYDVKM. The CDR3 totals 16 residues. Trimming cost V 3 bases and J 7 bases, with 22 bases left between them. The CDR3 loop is CASSFALALFRGEQYF. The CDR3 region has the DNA TGTGCCAGCAGTTTTGCTCTAGCGTTATTTCGGGGGGAGCAGTACTTC. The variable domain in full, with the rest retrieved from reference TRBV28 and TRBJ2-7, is DVKVTQSSRYLVKRTGEKVFLECVQDMDHENMFWYRQDPGLGLRLIYFSYDVKMKEKGDIPEGYSVSREKKERFSLILESASTNQTSMYLCASSFALALFRGEQYFGPGTRLTVT.

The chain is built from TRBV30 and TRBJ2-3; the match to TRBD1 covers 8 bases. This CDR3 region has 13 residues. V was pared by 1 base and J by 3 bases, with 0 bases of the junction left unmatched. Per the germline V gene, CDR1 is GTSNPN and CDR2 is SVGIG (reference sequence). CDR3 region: CAWSGQGTDTQYF. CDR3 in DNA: TGTGCCTGGAGTGGACAGGGGACAGATACGCAGTATTTT. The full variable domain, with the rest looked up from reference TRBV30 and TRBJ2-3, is SQTIHQWPATLVQPVGSPLSLECTVEGTSNPNLYWYRQAAGRGLQLLFYSVGIGQISSEVPQNLSASRPQDRQFILSSKKLLLSDSGFYLCAWSGQGTDTQYFGPGTRLTVL.

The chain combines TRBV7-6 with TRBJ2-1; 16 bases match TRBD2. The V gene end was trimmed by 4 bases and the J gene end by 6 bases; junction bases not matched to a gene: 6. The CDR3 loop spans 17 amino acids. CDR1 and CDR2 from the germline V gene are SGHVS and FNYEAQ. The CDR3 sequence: CASSSGTSGGASNEQFF. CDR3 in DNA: TGTGCCAGCAGCTCCGGGACTAGCGGGGGGGCCTCCAATGAGCAGTTCTTC.

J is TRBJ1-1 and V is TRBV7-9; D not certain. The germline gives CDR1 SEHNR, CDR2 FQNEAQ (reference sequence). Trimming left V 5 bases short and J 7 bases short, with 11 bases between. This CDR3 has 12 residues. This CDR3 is CASSPLGIEAFF. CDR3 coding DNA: TGTGCCAGCAGCCCTTTGGGCATTGAAGCTTTCTTT.

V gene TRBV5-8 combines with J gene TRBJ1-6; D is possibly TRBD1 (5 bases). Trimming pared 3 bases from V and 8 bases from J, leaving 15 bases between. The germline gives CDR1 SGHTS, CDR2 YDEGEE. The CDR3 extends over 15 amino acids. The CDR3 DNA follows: TGTGCCAGCAGCTCCCGGTGGGGGGGGGATTCACCCCTCCACTTT. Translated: CASSSRWGGDSPLHF.

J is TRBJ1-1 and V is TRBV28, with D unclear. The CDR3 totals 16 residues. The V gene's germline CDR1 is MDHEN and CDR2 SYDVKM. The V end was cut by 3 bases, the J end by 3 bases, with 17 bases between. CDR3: CASSFTPSSPYTEAFF. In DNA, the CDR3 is TGTGCCAGCAGTTTTACTCCGTCATCCCCGTACACTGAAGCTTTCTTT.

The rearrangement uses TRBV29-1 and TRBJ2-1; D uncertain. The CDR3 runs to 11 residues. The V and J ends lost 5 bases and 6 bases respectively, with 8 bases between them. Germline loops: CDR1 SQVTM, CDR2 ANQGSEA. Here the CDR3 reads CSVQRINEQFF. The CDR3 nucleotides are TGCAGCGTTCAGAGGATCAATGAGCAGTTCTTC.

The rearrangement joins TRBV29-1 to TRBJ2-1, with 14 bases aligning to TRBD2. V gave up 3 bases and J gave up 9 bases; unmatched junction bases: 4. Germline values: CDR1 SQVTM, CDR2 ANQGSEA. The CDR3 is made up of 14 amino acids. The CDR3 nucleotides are TGCAGCGTTGAGGGGACTAGCGGGGGAATTGAGCAGTTCTTC. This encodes CSVEGTSGGIEQFF.

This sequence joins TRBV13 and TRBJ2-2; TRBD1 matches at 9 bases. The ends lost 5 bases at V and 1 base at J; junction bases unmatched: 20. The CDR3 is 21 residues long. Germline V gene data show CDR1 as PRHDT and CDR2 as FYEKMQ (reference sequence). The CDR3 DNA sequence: TGTGCCAGCAGCGATAGCTTATACCTGGGACAGGGATTAATGAACACCGGGGAGCTGTTTTTT. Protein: CASSDSLYLGQGLMNTGELFF.

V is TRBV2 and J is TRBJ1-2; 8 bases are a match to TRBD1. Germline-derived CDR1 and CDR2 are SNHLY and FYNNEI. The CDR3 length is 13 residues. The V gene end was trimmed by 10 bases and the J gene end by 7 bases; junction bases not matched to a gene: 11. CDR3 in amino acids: CATKTGASFGYTF. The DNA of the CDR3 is TGTGCCACCAAGACAGGGGCCTCCTTTGGCTACACCTTC.

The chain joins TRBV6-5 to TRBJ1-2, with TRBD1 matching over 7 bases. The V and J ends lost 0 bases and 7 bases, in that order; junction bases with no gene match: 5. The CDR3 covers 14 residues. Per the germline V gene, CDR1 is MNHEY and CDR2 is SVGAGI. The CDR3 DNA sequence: TGTGCCAGCAGTTACTCCGGGACAGCGAGTGGCTACACCTTC. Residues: CASSYSGTASGYTF.

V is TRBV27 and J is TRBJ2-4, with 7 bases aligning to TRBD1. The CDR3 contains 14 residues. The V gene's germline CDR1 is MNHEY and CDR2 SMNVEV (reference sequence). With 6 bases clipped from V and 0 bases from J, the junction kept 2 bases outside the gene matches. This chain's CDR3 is CASRGTVAKNIQYF. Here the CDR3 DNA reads TGTGCCAGCAGGGGGACAGTAGCCAAAAACATTCAGTACTTC.

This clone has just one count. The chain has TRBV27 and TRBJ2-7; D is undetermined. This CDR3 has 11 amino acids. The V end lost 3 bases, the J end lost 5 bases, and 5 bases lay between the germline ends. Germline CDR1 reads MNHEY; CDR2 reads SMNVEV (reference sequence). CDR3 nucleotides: TGTGCCAGCAGTTTCGGTAACGAGCAGTACTTC. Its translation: CASSFGNEQYF.

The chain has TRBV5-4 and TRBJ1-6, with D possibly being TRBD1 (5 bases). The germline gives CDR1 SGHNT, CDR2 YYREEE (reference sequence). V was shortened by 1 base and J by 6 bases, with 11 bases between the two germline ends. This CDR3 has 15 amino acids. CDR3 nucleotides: TGTGCCAGCAGCTTGCCAGGGACTGGTAATTCACCCCTCCACTTT. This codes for CASSLPGTGNSPLHF.

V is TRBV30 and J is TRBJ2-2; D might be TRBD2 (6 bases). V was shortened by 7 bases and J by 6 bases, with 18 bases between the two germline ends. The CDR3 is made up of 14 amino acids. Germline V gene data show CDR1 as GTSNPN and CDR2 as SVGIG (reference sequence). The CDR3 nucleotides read TGTGCCTCCCGCGGGATCTCGGGGGCCGGGGAGCTGTTTTTT. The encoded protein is CASRGISGAGELFF.

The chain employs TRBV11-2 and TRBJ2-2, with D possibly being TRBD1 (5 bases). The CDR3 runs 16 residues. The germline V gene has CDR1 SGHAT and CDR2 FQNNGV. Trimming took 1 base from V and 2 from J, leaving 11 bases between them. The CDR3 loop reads CASSLGQLINTGELFF. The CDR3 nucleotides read TGTGCCAGCAGCTTAGGACAGCTAATCAACACCGGGGAGCTGTTTTTT.